Following are 28 T cell receptor beta chains from one sample sequenced in a study of shared clonotypes between healthy human individuals. CD8 cells classed as naive were CD45RO-negative and positively selected for CCR7, excluding terminally differentiated effector memory CD45RA+ cells. Some clones are missing from TCRdb's copy, which holds only in-frame ones; the method was immunoSEQ multiplex PCR. The data contain about 680,000 clones, just over 90% of them singletons. Sequencing used naive CD8+ T cells sorted from blood. These receptors came from a man aged 25-40 years in good health.

The genes are TRBV7-9 and TRBJ1-1; D is uncertain. The germline V gene has CDR1 SEHNR and CDR2 FQNEAQ (reference sequence). The V and J ends lost 5 bases and 1 base respectively, with 5 bases between them. The CDR3 sequence is 12 residues long. The CDR3 region is CASSRPNTEAFF. The CDR3 bases are TGTGCCAGCAGCCGCCCGAACACTGAAGCTTTCTTT.

The rearrangement links TRBV7-9 to TRBJ2-3, with D hard to call. Trimming shortened V by 1 base and J by 6 bases, and 14 bases separated the two germline ends. Germline-derived CDR1 and CDR2 are SEHNR and FQNEAQ (reference sequence). The CDR3 contains 15 residues. The CDR3 loop is CASSLDPPMADTQYF. The CDR3 coding sequence is TGTGCCAGCAGCTTAGATCCTCCAATGGCGGATACGCAGTATTTT. Combining the CDR3 with reference TRBV7-9 and TRBJ2-3 gives the whole variable domain DTGVSQNPRHKITKRGQNVTFRCDPISEHNRLYWYRQTLGQGPEFLTYFQNEAQLEKSRLLSDRFSAERPKGSFSTLEIQRTEQGDSAMYLCASSLDPPMADTQYFGPGTRLTVL.

J is TRBJ2-1 and V is TRBV19, with 8 bases aligning to TRBD2. Germline-derived CDR1 and CDR2 are LNHDA and SQIVND (reference sequence). V trimming: 1 base; J trimming: 2 bases; junction bases outside the gene matches: 16. This CDR3 spans 20 amino acids. CDR3 sequence reads: CASSIARAVAGSAAYNEQFF. Here the CDR3 DNA reads TGTGCCAGTAGTATAGCGAGGGCAGTAGCGGGATCCGCCGCCTACAATGAGCAGTTCTTC.

With respect to this clone: The sample carries other DNA sequences with the same CDR3. The V call is TRBV5-1, the J call TRBJ2-2; tentatively, D is TRBD2 (5 bases). The CDR3 has 14 residues. Trimming took off 4 bases at V and 4 bases at J, with 11 bases between the two ends. Per the germline V gene, CDR1 is SGHRS and CDR2 is YFSETQ. The CDR3 protein is CASSLEGGTGELFF. The CDR3 nucleotides are TGCGCCAGCAGCCTCGAGGGTGGCACCGGGGAGCTGTTTTTT.

V and J are TRBV27 and TRBJ2-1; TRBD1 matches 8 bases. This CDR3 spans 15 amino acids. The V gene's germline CDR1 is MNHEY and CDR2 SMNVEV (reference sequence). V lost 5 bases and J lost 3; bases outside the gene matches: 6. The chain's CDR3 is CASSPRDRLYNEQFF. CDR3 DNA sequence: TGTGCCAGCAGTCCGCGGGACAGGCTCTACAATGAGCAGTTCTTC.

The chain recombines TRBV5-6 with TRBJ2-7; the D is unclear. V lost 4 bases to trimming and J lost 0 bases, with 11 bases between them. Looked up from germline, CDR1 is SGHDT and CDR2 is YYEEEE. The CDR3 has 14 amino acids. The CDR3 protein is CASSLKGYSYEQYF. In DNA form, the CDR3 reads TGTGCCAGCAGCCTAAAGGGTTACTCCTACGAGCAGTACTTC.

The chain is built from TRBV2 and TRBJ2-3; possible D gene TRBD1, 5 bases. V lost 1 base and J 4 bases, leaving 24 bases between the germline ends. CDR3 length: 19 residues. CDR1 and CDR2 from the germline V gene are SNHLY and FYNNEI. In DNA form, the CDR3 reads TGTGCCAGCAGTGAAGAGGCAGGACACACTACCTGGGGCGCAGATACGCAGTATTTT. Translated: CASSEEAGHTTWGADTQYF.

This clone was counted a single time. This rearrangement joins TRBV11-3 to TRBJ2-6; D uncertain. Germline V gene lookup returns CDR1 SGHNT and CDR2 YENEEA. V lost 5 bases to trimming and J lost 5 bases, with 22 bases between them. The CDR3 spans 18 residues. CDR3 sequence reads: CASSVSLSRQSRANVLTF. As DNA, the CDR3 is TGTGCCAGCAGCGTTTCACTATCTCGACAAAGTCGGGCCAACGTCCTGACTTTC.

The chain employs TRBV7-9 and TRBJ2-2, with TRBD2 identical over 8 bases. Germline CDR1 SEHNR, CDR2 FQNEAQ (reference sequence). This CDR3 is built from 15 residues. The V gene end was trimmed by 5 bases and the J gene end by 4 bases; junction bases not matched to a gene: 6. For the CDR3, the DNA is TGTGCCAGCAGCCCAGCGGGAGCAGGCACCGGGGAGCTGTTTTTT. This codes for CASSPAGAGTGELFF.

V usage is TRBV28 and J usage is TRBJ2-2, with 7 positions matching TRBD1. The trim removed 5 bases at V and 0 bases at J, leaving 6 bases unmatched. CDR3 length: 16 residues. The germline V gene has CDR1 MDHEN and CDR2 SYDVKM. CDR3 coding DNA: TGTGCCAGCAGTCCTATAGGGGGCTCGAACACCGGGGAGCTGTTTTTT. The encoded protein is CASSPIGGSNTGELFF.

The chain has TRBV13 and TRBJ2-4, with D possibly TRBD2 on 6 matching bases. This CDR3 spans 14 amino acids. The V end lost 4 bases, the J end lost 0 bases, and 7 bases lay between the germline ends. The germline CDR1 and CDR2 sequences are PRHDT and FYEKMQ (reference sequence). CDR3 sequence (DNA): TGTGCCAGCAGCTCGGGACTAGCCAAAAACATTCAGTACTTC. It is translated as CASSSGLAKNIQYF.

V gene TRBV25-1 combines with J gene TRBJ1-1; 7 bases align to TRBD1. Trimming removed 7 bases from V and 9 bases from J; junction bases left unmatched: 2. The CDR3 is made up of 10 amino acids. Germline V gene sequence: CDR1 MGHDK, CDR2 SYGVNS. CDR3 residues: CASKGGQAFF. The DNA for the CDR3 is TGTGCCAGCAAAGGGGGCCAAGCTTTCTTT.

The chain joins TRBV21-1 to TRBJ2-7; TRBD1, as called in the table, went unchecked against the DNA. TRBV21-1 is a recognized pseudogene. The CDR3 extends over 19 amino acids. The chain's CDR3 is CASSPKEGQVIKGMDEQYF. CDR3 DNA sequence: TGTGCCAGCAGCCCCAAGGAGGGACAGGTAATAAAGGGTATGGACGAGCAGTACTTC.

On this clone: Within the sample, other DNA sequences also encode this same CDR3. The chain links TRBV29-1 to TRBJ1-2; TRBD1 might be the D (5 bases). This CDR3 region has 11 residues. The V end was cut by 6 bases, the J end by 5 bases, with 10 bases between. Germline-derived CDR1 and CDR2 are SQVTM and ANQGSEA. The CDR3 coding sequence is TGCAGCGTCGAGGGACGGTATGGCTACACCTTC. Its protein product is CSVEGRYGYTF.

The chain joins TRBV6-1 to TRBJ2-7, with D unresolved. The CDR3 is 12 amino acids. Germline CDR1 and CDR2: MNHNS and SASEGT. V lost 6 bases and J 4 bases, leaving 10 bases between the germline ends. CDR3 DNA: TGTGCCAGCAGGCCAATGGAGTACGAGCAGTACTTC. Translated, it gives CASRPMEYEQYF.

This sequence joins TRBV27 and TRBJ2-1; 10 positions agree with TRBD1. The CDR3 has 15 amino acids. CDR1 and CDR2 from the germline V gene are MNHEY and SMNVEV (reference sequence). The trim removed 7 bases at V and 5 bases at J, leaving 8 bases unmatched. The CDR3 DNA follows: TGTGCCAGCAACACCGGGACAGGGGCTAACAATGAGCAGTTCTTC. Protein sequence: CASNTGTGANNEQFF.

The chain is built from TRBV5-1 and TRBJ2-1; tentatively, D is TRBD1 (5 bases). Between the trimmed V and J ends, which lost 4 bases and 7 bases, there was a span of 15 bases. This CDR3 is built from 14 residues. Germline V CDR1 and CDR2: SGHRS, YFSETQ. CDR3 DNA: TGCGCCAGCAGCGCCATTGTTAGGGGAAATGAGCAGTTCTTC. The encoded protein is CASSAIVRGNEQFF.

The J gene is TRBJ2-7, the V gene TRBV28; TRBD1 is a possible D gene (6 bases). The CDR3 runs 13 residues. Trimming removed 8 bases at V and 2 bases at J, with 13 bases between. The V gene's germline CDR1 is MDHEN and CDR2 SYDVKM. CDR3 region: CASSDRSTYEQYF. Written as DNA, the CDR3 is TGTGCCAGCTCGGACAGATCAACCTACGAGCAGTACTTC.

The chain links TRBV19 to TRBJ1-6; D gene unclear. With 9 bases removed from V and 9 bases from J, the gap between germline ends came to 18 bases. The CDR3 covers 14 residues. The germline gives CDR1 LNHDA, CDR2 SQIVND (reference sequence). The CDR3 is CASTLSGSSSPLHF. The CDR3 bases are TGTGCCAGCACCCTCTCCGGCTCTAGTTCACCCCTCCACTTT.

The chain employs TRBV27 and TRBJ1-5; 8 nucleotides agree with TRBD1. The CDR3 is 15 amino acids. Germline V gene sequence: CDR1 MNHEY, CDR2 SMNVEV (reference sequence). J gave up 0 bases and V 6 bases, and 4 bases lay outside the gene matches. CDR3: CASSITGGSNQPQHF. In nucleotides, the CDR3 is TGTGCCAGCAGCATAACAGGGGGTAGCAATCAGCCCCAGCATTTT.

The chain recombines TRBV9 with TRBJ2-2, with 7 nucleotides matching TRBD2. V dropped 0 bases and J dropped 2; count of bases not matched to a gene: 4. Germline V gives CDR1 SGDLS, CDR2 YYNGEE. The length of the CDR3 is 16 residues. CDR3 nucleotide sequence: TGTGCCAGCAGCGTAGAGGGACTAACCAACACCGGGGAGCTGTTTTTT. It yields the protein CASSVEGLTNTGELFF. Filled out from reference TRBV9 and TRBJ2-2, the complete variable domain reads DSGVTQTPKHLITATGQRVTLRCSPRSGDLSVYWYQQSLDQGLQFLIQYYNGEERAKGNILERFSAQQFPDLHSELNLSSLELGDSALYFCASSVEGLTNTGELFFGEGSRLTVL.

The chain joins TRBV18 to TRBJ2-1; TRBD1 is a possible D gene (6 bases). The CDR3 sequence is 16 residues long. The germline V gene encodes CDR1 KGHSH and CDR2 LQKENI. Trimming shortened V by 2 bases and J by 3 bases, and 14 bases separated the two germline ends. CDR3 sequence reads: CASSPSQGRVYNEQFF. CDR3 sequence (DNA): TGTGCCAGCTCACCATCACAGGGTAGGGTCTACAATGAGCAGTTCTTC.

This clone was picked up many times. This rearrangement joins TRBV18 to TRBJ2-3, with D possibly being TRBD2 (7 bases). The CDR3 extends over 14 amino acids. The ends were cut back, 2 bases at V and 10 bases at J, with 16 bases in the middle. Germline lookup yields CDR1 KGHSH and CDR2 LQKENI. The CDR3, as DNA: TGTGCCAGCTCACCAGTTTTATCGGGGGGCTCGCAGTATTTT. This translates into CASSPVLSGGSQYF.

V usage is TRBV28 and J usage is TRBJ1-1, with no clear D. Between the trimmed V and J ends, which lost 5 bases and 4 bases, there was a span of 14 bases. Germline assignment: CDR1 MDHEN and CDR2 SYDVKM. This CDR3 comprises 14 residues. The CDR3 DNA reads as TGTGCCAGCAGTCTCTCAAGGTCAGGCACTGAAGCTTTCTTT. Encoded protein: CASSLSRSGTEAFF.

This rearrangement joins TRBV9 to TRBJ2-7; D not certain. Germline V gene sequence: CDR1 SGDLS, CDR2 YYNGEE. Trimming stripped 1 base from V and 1 base from J, with 12 bases between. The CDR3 consists of 15 residues. The CDR3 DNA sequence: TGTGCCAGCAGCGTATCCGGGCTGGATTCCTACGAGCAGTACTTC. Residues: CASSVSGLDSYEQYF.

The V call is TRBV2, the J call TRBJ2-1, with TRBD1 matching 9 bases. V shed 4 bases and J 6 bases; nucleotides not matched to a gene: 4. The CDR3 has 14 residues. The germline gives CDR1 SNHLY, CDR2 FYNNEI. CDR3 amino acids: CASSGGQGGNEQFF. The CDR3 region has the DNA TGTGCCAGCAGTGGGGGACAGGGAGGCAATGAGCAGTTCTTC. The full variable domain, with the rest looked up from reference TRBV2 and TRBJ2-1, is EPEVTQTPSHQVTQMGQEVILRCVPISNHLYFYWYRQILGQKVEFLVSFYNNEISEKSEIFDDQFSVERPDGSNFTLKIRSTKLEDSAMYFCASSGGQGGNEQFFGPGTRLTVL.

V usage is TRBV7-2 and J usage is TRBJ2-7; TRBD2 is a possible D gene (6 bases). This CDR3 has 12 amino acids. Germline V CDR1 and CDR2: SGHTA, FQGNSA. The V and J ends lost 6 bases and 5 bases respectively, with 11 bases between them. The DNA of the CDR3 is TGTGCCAGCAGTCACCCGGGGGACGAGCAGTACTTC. Translating gives CASSHPGDEQYF. The full variable domain, completed using reference TRBV7-2 and TRBJ2-7, is GAGVSQSPSNKVTEKGKDVELRCDPISGHTALYWYRQSLGQGLEFLIYFQGNSAPDKSGLPSDRFSAERTGGSVSTLTIQRTQQEDSAVYLCASSHPGDEQYFGPGTRLTVT.

This clone was observed a single time. This chain links TRBV7-6 with TRBJ2-2; 7 nucleotides match TRBD2. This CDR3 region has 16 residues. Trimming removed 3 bases from V and 6 bases from J; junction bases left unmatched: 10. Germline CDR1 is SGHVS and CDR2 is FNYEAQ. CDR3: CASSFPSGMGAGELFF. In DNA, the CDR3 is TGTGCCAGCAGCTTCCCGAGCGGGATGGGGGCCGGGGAGCTGTTTTTT.